The 13 T cell receptor beta chains reported below all come from one sample, sequenced in a study of cytomegalovirus exposure and HLA in healthy donors. PCR primers comprised 60 Vbeta and 13 Jbeta primers. Sequencing was performed with immunoSEQ multiplex PCR; in TCRdb, only in-frame clones are kept and a portion is missing. The table has approximately 300,000 clones, about four fifths seen once. Source material: PBMCs. These receptors all stem from a girl aged 2 to 10 in good health and CMV-seronegative.

V gene TRBV20-1 combines with J gene TRBJ1-5; D is uncertain. The CDR3 sequence is 10 residues long. Germline V gives CDR1 DFQATT, CDR2 SNEGSKA (reference sequence). V was cut by 5 bases and J by 6 bases, with 5 bases left in between. This CDR3 reads CSAPGQPQHF. The CDR3 DNA sequence: TGCAGTGCTCCGGGTCAGCCCCAGCATTTT.

The genes are TRBV9 and TRBJ2-2; D is perhaps TRBD2 (5 bases). Deletions cut 2 bases from V and 4 bases from J, with 9 bases between. Germline values: CDR1 SGDLS, CDR2 YYNGEE. This CDR3 region has 14 residues. CDR3 nucleotides: TGTGCCAGCAGCGTTCGGGGTGGCACCGGGGAGCTGTTTTTT. Protein: CASSVRGGTGELFF.

The genes are TRBV2 and TRBJ2-1, with a tentative D call TRBD2 (7 bases). V lost 0 bases, J lost 6 bases, and 18 bases lay in between. The CDR3 extends over 17 amino acids. Germline V gene data show CDR1 as SNHLY and CDR2 as FYNNEI. CDR3: CASSEALRGGAVNEQFF. The CDR3 DNA reads TGTGCCAGCAGTGAAGCGCTTCGAGGGGGGGCCGTCAATGAGCAGTTCTTC.

The gene calls are TRBV27 and TRBJ2-7; D gene unclear. This CDR3 contains 12 residues. V was shortened by 2 bases and J by 3 bases, with 5 bases between the two germline ends. Germline V CDR1 and CDR2: MNHEY, SMNVEV (reference sequence). The DNA for the CDR3 is TGTGCCAGCAGTTTAAACGGCTACGAGCAGTACTTC. This sequence encodes CASSLNGYEQYF.

The rearrangement uses TRBV4-1 and TRBJ2-7; 7 bases line up with TRBD1. The V segment lost 1 base and the J segment 4 bases; nucleotides outside the gene matches: 10. The CDR3 loop spans 16 amino acids. CDR1 is MGHRA and CDR2 is YSYEKL in the germline V gene. The CDR3 DNA reads as TGCGCCAGCAGCCAAGCTCCGACAGGGAGTGGGTACGAGCAGTACTTC. Translation gives CASSQAPTGSGYEQYF.

V and J are TRBV19 and TRBJ1-5; unclear D gene. Trimming pared 0 bases from V and 4 bases from J, leaving 25 bases between. The V gene's germline CDR1 is LNHDA and CDR2 SQIVND (reference sequence). The CDR3 spans 20 residues. CDR3 sequence (DNA): TGTGCCAGTAGTATAGATCAGGCCGGGGAAGACTTCCTAGAAAATCAGCCCCAGCATTTT. Amino acids: CASSIDQAGEDFLENQPQHF.

The rearrangement joins TRBV18 to TRBJ2-3; D is perhaps TRBD2 (7 bases). Trimming left V 2 bases short and J 4 bases short, with 25 bases between. Germline V gene data show CDR1 as KGHSH and CDR2 as LQKENI. The CDR3 contains 19 residues. The CDR3, as DNA: TGTGCCAGCTCACCATTCGTTTTAACGGGGGGCCCCGTCCCAGATACGCAGTATTTT. Amino acids: CASSPFVLTGGPVPDTQYF.

This chain connects TRBV5-1 to TRBJ2-5, with a tentative D call TRBD2 (7 bases). V shed 0 bases and J shed 4 bases, with 13 bases lying between them. Germline-derived CDR1 and CDR2 are SGHRS and YFSETQ. The CDR3 runs 15 residues. The CDR3 nucleotides read TGCGCCAGCAGCTTGGTACAGGGCGGGGGAGAGACCCAGTACTTC. Translated, it gives CASSLVQGGGETQYF.

The V and J genes are TRBV19 and TRBJ2-1; TRBD2 aligns across 11 bases. Losses at the gene ends were 2 bases for V and 4 bases for J; bases not matched to a gene: 7. The CDR3 spans 17 residues. Per the germline V gene, CDR1 is LNHDA and CDR2 is SQIVND (reference sequence). DNA for the CDR3: TGTGCCAGTAGTATATCCGGGACTAGCGGAACATACAATGAGCAGTTCTTC. It is translated as CASSISGTSGTYNEQFF.

The CDR3, as DNA: TGTGCCACCAGCAGAGTCGGACAGCCTAATGAAAAACTGTTTTTT. Its protein is CATSRVGQPNEKLFF. The chain combines TRBV15 with TRBJ1-4; D is perhaps TRBD1 (6 bases). The CDR3 has 15 amino acids. CDR1 and CDR2 (germline): LNHNV, YYDKDF (reference sequence). V was shortened by 1 base and J by 3 bases, with 9 bases between the two germline ends.

V usage is TRBV28 and J usage is TRBJ2-1, with TRBD2 identical over 9 bases. Looked up from germline, CDR1 is MDHEN and CDR2 is SYDVKM. The CDR3 sequence is 16 residues long. The V and J ends lost 10 bases and 8 bases, in that order; junction bases with no gene match: 18. CDR3 DNA: TGTGCCACCTGTGAGCCTAGCGGGATAGGGGGCTATGAGCAGTTCTTC. Protein product: CATCEPSGIGGYEQFF.

The rearrangement links TRBV27 to TRBJ2-1; possible D gene TRBD2, 5 bases. The CDR3 is 16 residues long. The germline V and J ends were trimmed by 1 base and 2 bases, with 12 bases remaining between them. Germline lookup yields CDR1 MNHEY and CDR2 SMNVEV (reference sequence). The CDR3 region is CASSLYFSAAYNEQFF. DNA for the CDR3: TGTGCCAGCAGTTTATATTTTAGCGCCGCCTACAATGAGCAGTTCTTC.

The chain employs TRBV10-3 and TRBJ1-6, with 7 bases that match TRBD1. Germline values: CDR1 ENHRY, CDR2 SYGVKD. V shed 10 bases and J 7 bases; nucleotides not matched to a gene: 7. The CDR3 totals 13 residues. Written as DNA, the CDR3 is TGTGCCAACACGGGACAGCTAAATTCACCCCTCCACTTT. Encoded protein: CANTGQLNSPLHF.